These T cell receptor beta chains were read from a single sample in a study of blood T cells in healthy people across ages. TCRdb recomputed calls from the 5' RACE reads with MiXCR, one row per CDR3 protein. The sample consists of about 1.5 million distinct CDR3 sequences, approximately 43% of them appearing once. Sequenced: blood. The source of these receptors is a woman under 30 in good health. Each CDR3 is given with its conserved first and last residue. D genes are given only for firm matches. For some rows the clone size is stated as once, few or many, or as a class when expanded; others skip it.

- | TRBJ1-2 | TRBV20-1 | - | CSARDPLGIGGSHGYTF | TGCAGTGCTAGAGATCCCTTAGGTATAGGGGGTAGTCATGGCTACACCTTC
- | TRBJ2-7 | TRBV29-1 | - | CSVDYAYEQYF | TGCAGCGTTGATTATGCCTACGAGCAGTACTTC
- | TRBJ1-5 | TRBV25-1 | - | CASSDTRSSNQPQHF | TGTGCCAGCAGCGACACCAGAAGTAGCAATCAGCCCCAGCATTTT
- | TRBJ1-1 | TRBV20-1 | - | CSARGGERPNTEAFF | TGCAGTGCTAGAGGCGGAGAGAGGCCCAACACTGAAGCTTTCTTT
- | TRBJ2-5 | TRBV29-1 | TRBD2 | CSVVQRLAGEQETQYF | TGCAGCGTTGTACAGAGACTAGCGGGGGAACAAGAGACCCAGTACTTC
few | TRBJ2-1 | TRBV9 | TRBD2 | CASSPRGSGLWYNEQFF | TGTGCCAGCAGCCCTCGGGGTAGCGGGCTATGGTACAATGAGCAGTTCTTC
few | TRBJ1-4 | TRBV6-6 | - | CASSSTASNEKLFF | TGTGCCAGCAGCTCGACAGCTTCTAATGAAAAACTGTTTTTT
- | TRBJ2-1 | TRBV7-9 | TRBD2 | CVSSHTSGGANEQFF | TGTGTCAGCAGCCATACTAGCGGGGGGGCCAATGAGCAGTTCTTC
- | TRBJ1-1 | TRBV6-5 | TRBD1 | CASSPTWTGRSTEAFF | TGTGCCAGCAGCCCAACCTGGACAGGGAGGAGCACTGAAGCTTTCTTT
- | TRBJ1-2 | TRBV25-1 | - | CASSRGSSPGGGYNF | TGTGCCAGCAGTCGAGGATCTAGTCCAGGTGGTGGCTACAACTTC
- | TRBJ2-1 | TRBV6-5 | TRBD2 | CASSNGRTTEQFF | TGTGCCAGCAGTAACGGGAGGACGACCGAGCAGTTCTTC
- | TRBJ2-7 | TRBV20-1 | TRBD2 | CSARERGVWSSYEQYF | TGCAGTGCTAGAGAGCGGGGGGTCTGGAGCTCCTACGAGCAGTACTTC
few | TRBJ2-7 | TRBV27 | - | CASSADSLSSYEQYF | TGTGCCAGCAGTGCCGACAGCCTGAGCTCCTACGAGCAGTACTTC
- | TRBJ1-1 | TRBV28 | - | CASSEQSYEAFF | TGTGCCAGCAGTGAACAGAGCTATGAAGCTTTCTTT